Sequencing of this T cell receptor beta chain was carried out in a study of blood T cell repertoires in COVID-19. Study details: Samples taken during acute and convalescent COVID-19 were collected in the United States, Italy and Spain.

CDR1 is LNHDA and CDR2 is SQIVND in the germline V gene (reference sequence). The CDR3 has 16 amino acids. Losses at the gene ends were 4 bases for V and 3 bases for J; bases not matched to a gene: 1. Methods used by the authors: Estimated nucleated cell counts came from reference gene primer amplification. The data were produced by immunoSEQ multiplex PCR, yet TCRdb's version contains in-frame clones alone and is incomplete. V and J calls and clone size follow that table, whereas D and trimming were derived from the DNA. The sample carries 60,000 or so clones, about 81% recorded once. Source material: peripheral blood. The rearrangement joins TRBV19 to TRBJ2-2; TRBD2 matches at 14 bases. This sequence was found in a man older than 75 with acute or convalescent COVID-19. The CDR3 loop reads CASSRTSGGYTGELFF. The CDR3 DNA follows: TGTGCCAGTAGTAGGACTAGCGGGGGGTACACCGGGGAGCTGTTTTTT.